This T cell receptor beta chain was sequenced for a study of response to subunit inactivated influenza vaccine. Germline V gene data show CDR1 as DFQATT and CDR2 as SNEGSKA (reference sequence). The V end lost 7 bases, the J end lost 0 bases, and 10 bases lay between the germline ends. The CDR3 is 13 residues long. This clonotype occurred a few times. The antigen remains unidentified. Broader study findings: Each seasonal influenza vaccination recruits few new T cells, the authors suggested.

TCRdb independently ran MiXCR on the RT-PCR reads; one entry per CDR3 protein. The sample shows about 180,000 distinct CDR3 sequences, about 9% of them seen only once. This TCR came from a man aged 50 to 60 who received an inactivated influenza vaccine. The source material was non-naive T cells sorted from PBMCs, sampled on the day of vaccination. This chain links TRBV20-1 with TRBJ2-4; D gene uncertain. The CDR3 loop is CSVEDRAKNIQYF. DNA of the CDR3: TGCAGTGTTGAGGACCGAGCCAAAAACATTCAGTACTTC.